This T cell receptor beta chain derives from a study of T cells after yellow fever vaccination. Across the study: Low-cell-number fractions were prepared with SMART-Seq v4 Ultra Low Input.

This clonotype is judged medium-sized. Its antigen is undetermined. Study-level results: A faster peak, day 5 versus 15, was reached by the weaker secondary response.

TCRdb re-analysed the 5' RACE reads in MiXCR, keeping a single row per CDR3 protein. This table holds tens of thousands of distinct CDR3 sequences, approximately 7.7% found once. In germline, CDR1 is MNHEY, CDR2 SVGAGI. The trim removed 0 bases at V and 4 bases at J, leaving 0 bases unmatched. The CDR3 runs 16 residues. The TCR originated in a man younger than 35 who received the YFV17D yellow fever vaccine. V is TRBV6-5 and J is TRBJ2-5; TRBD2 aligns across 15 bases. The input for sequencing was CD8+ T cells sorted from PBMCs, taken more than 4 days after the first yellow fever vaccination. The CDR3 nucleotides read TGTGCCAGCAGTTACTCGGGACTAGCGGGGGGAGAGACCCAGTACTTC. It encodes CASSYSGLAGGETQYF.